The TCR beta chain under discussion was sequenced for a study of blood T cell repertoires in COVID-19. Looking at the study overall: Sources were T cells, B-cell-depleted T cells, or PBMCs; the material itself was cDNA or gDNA.

Assay used: immunoSEQ multiplex PCR; TCRdb lists only in-frame clones, some missing. The table lists 250,000 or so clones, around 80% of them singletons. With V trimmed by 0 bases and J by 1 base, 2 bases remained unmatched. Per germline, CDR1 SGHNT and CDR2 YYREEE (reference sequence). The CDR3 is 15 amino acids. The sequence was obtained from a man in his sixties with acute or convalescent COVID-19. This chain connects TRBV5-4 to TRBJ2-7; 9 positions agree with TRBD1. The sequencing sample was made of peripheral blood. The CDR3 loop is CASSLGGQGSYEQYF. The CDR3 DNA is TGTGCCAGCAGCTTGGGAGGACAGGGGTCCTACGAGCAGTACTTC.